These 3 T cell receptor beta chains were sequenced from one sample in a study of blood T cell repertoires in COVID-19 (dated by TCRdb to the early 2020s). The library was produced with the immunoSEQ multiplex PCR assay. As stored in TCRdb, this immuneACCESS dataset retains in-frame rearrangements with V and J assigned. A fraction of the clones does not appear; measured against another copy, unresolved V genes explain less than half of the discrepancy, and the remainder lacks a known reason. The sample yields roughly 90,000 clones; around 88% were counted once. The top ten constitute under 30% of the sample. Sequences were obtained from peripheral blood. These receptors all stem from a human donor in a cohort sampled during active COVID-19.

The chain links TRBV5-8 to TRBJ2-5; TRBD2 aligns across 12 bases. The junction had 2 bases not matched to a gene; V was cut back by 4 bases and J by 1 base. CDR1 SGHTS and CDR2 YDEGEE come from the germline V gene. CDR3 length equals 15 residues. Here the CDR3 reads CASSRTSGVQETQYF. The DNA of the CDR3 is TGTGCCAGCAGCAGGACTAGCGGGGTCCAAGAGACCCAGTACTTC.

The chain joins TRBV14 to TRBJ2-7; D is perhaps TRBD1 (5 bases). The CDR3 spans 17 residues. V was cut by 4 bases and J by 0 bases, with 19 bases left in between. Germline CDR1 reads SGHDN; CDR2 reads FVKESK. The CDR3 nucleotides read TGTGCCAGCAGCCCCCGAGTGGGGCGGAAGAGCTCCTACGAGCAGTACTTC. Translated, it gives CASSPRVGRKSSYEQYF.

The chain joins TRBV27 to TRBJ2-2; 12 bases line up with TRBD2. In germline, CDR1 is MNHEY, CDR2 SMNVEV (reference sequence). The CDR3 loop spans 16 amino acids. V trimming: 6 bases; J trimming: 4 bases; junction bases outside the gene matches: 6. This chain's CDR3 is CASSLTSGRRTGELFF. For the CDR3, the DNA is TGTGCCAGCAGCCTAACTAGCGGGAGGCGCACCGGGGAGCTGTTTTTT.